The rows below give T cell receptor beta chains drawn from one sample of a study of T cells after yellow fever vaccination. TCRdb re-analysed the 5' RACE reads in MiXCR, keeping a single row per CDR3 protein. Of approximately 34,000 distinct CDR3 sequences listed, 5% to 8.5% are singletons. The sample consisted of PBMCs, either bulk or a sorted T-cell subset (CD4+, CD8+, memory, or dextramer-sorted; not recorded which), taken on the day of the first yellow fever vaccination. The receptor source for this set is a man aged 18-30 years who received the YFV17D yellow fever vaccine. The CDR3 runs from the conserved cysteine through the conserved F or W. A D gene is named only where the DNA matches it firmly. Rows give clone size only sometimes, using once, few, many, or a class for an expanded clone.

>TRBJ2-7|many|NA|TRBV2
TGTGCCAGCAGTGAAGGTCTAGCGCCCTACGAGCAGTACTTC
CASSEGLAPYEQYF
>TRBJ2-2|many|NA|TRBV24-1
TGTGCCACCAGTGATTTGCTCGCGACCTCGAACACCGGGGAGCTGTTTTTT
CATSDLLATSNTGELFF
>TRBJ1-5|many|TRBD1|TRBV7-2
TGTGCCAGCAGCCTGACAGGGAAGGCTCAGCCCCAGCATTTT
CASSLTGKAQPQHF
>TRBJ1-1|few|NA|TRBV4-1
TGCGCCAGCAGCCAAGGGGCAGGAGAGAACACTGAAGCTTTCTTT
CASSQGAGENTEAFF
>TRBJ2-7|many|NA|TRBV27
TGTGCCAGCAGTTTAAGAGGGAGCGAGCAGTACTTC
CASSLRGSEQYF
>TRBJ1-2|few|NA|TRBV9
TGTGCCAGCAGCCCCCCGGGTCCGACTAACTATGGCTACACCTTC
CASSPPGPTNYGYTF
>TRBJ2-2|NA|NA|TRBV12-3/TRBV12-4
TGTGCCAGCAGTTTTTTCCAGGGAAGCACCGGGGAGCTGTTTTTT
CASSFFQGSTGELFF
>TRBJ2-5|many|TRBD2|TRBV20-1
TGCAGTGCTAGGGCTGGACTAGCGGGGGAGACCCAGTACTTC
CSARAGLAGETQYF
>TRBJ2-5|many|NA|TRBV5-1
TGCGCCAGCAGGCCCGGGACCCCTCGCAAAGAGACCCAGTACTTC
CASRPGTPRKETQYF
>TRBJ1-4|NA|NA|TRBV12-3/TRBV12-4
TGTGCCAGCAGTTTGTCAGGGTATGGAAAACTGTTTTTT
CASSLSGYGKLFF
>TRBJ2-7|few|NA|TRBV7-2
TGTGCCAGCAGCTTAGTTGCGGTGGACTCCTACGAGCAGTACTTC
CASSLVAVDSYEQYF
>TRBJ2-2|many|NA|TRBV25-1
TGTGCCAGCAGGGAGAGCGGGAACACCGGGGAGCTGTTTTTT
CASRESGNTGELFF
>TRBJ2-3|many|NA|TRBV2
TGTGCCAGCAAGGGAGAGTCGGCTTTTCCGCAGTATTTT
CASKGESAFPQYF
>TRBJ2-1|many|NA|TRBV29-1
TGCAGCGCCGGGGGAGGGGGACCCCCGTCGGGAAATGAGCAGTTCTTC
CSAGGGGPPSGNEQFF
>TRBJ1-1|medium-sized|TRBD1|TRBV20-1
TGCAGTGCTAGGGGGACAGGGGGGGACACTGAAGCTTTCTTT
CSARGTGGDTEAFF
>TRBJ1-5|many|NA|TRBV18
TGTGCCAGCTCGCAACAGACCTCCCGTCAGCCCCAGCATTTT
CASSQQTSRQPQHF
>TRBJ2-1|many|NA|TRBV3-1
TGTGCCAGCAGCCCGGATGGACATTACAATGAGCAGTTCTTC
CASSPDGHYNEQFF
>TRBJ2-1|many|TRBD2|TRBV6-5
TGTGCCAGCAGTTTATCGTCTAGCGGGGAGTACAATGAGCAGTTCTTC
CASSLSSSGEYNEQFF
>TRBJ2-7|many|NA|TRBV5-1
TGCGCCAGCAGCTACACCGACCGGTCCTACGAGCAGTACTTC
CASSYTDRSYEQYF
>TRBJ1-1|NA|NA|TRBV20-1
TGCAGGGTGACAGGTACCACTGAAGCTTTCTTT
CRVTGTTEAFF
>TRBJ2-3|many|NA|TRBV11-2
TGTGCCAGCACATGGGCCTTGGATACGCAGTATTTT
CASTWALDTQYF
>TRBJ1-5|many|TRBD1|TRBV20-1
TGCAGTGCGAACAGGGGGGTCGGTCAGCCCCAGCATTTT
CSANRGVGQPQHF
>TRBJ2-3|few|NA|TRBV24-1
TGTGCCACCAGTAGTGGGCGGCGGGGGACAGGAGATACGCAGTATTTT
CATSSGRRGTGDTQYF
>TRBJ2-3|NA|NA|TRBV28
TGTGCCAGCAGCATGGCTTCAGGGTTCGATACGCAGTATTTT
CASSMASGFDTQYF
>TRBJ2-7|many|TRBD1|TRBV4-3
TGCGCCAGCAGCCTTCGACAGGGGTACGAGCAGTACTTC
CASSLRQGYEQYF
>TRBJ1-2|NA|TRBD1|TRBV7-9
TGTGCCAGCAGCCCAGGACAGGGGGCCCTGATCGGCTATGGCTACACCTTC
CASSPGQGALIGYGYTF
>TRBJ2-2|many|TRBD1|TRBV5-8
TGTGCCAGCAGTTCTGGGGACAGGGGCGCCGGGGAGCTGTTTTTT
CASSSGDRGAGELFF
>TRBJ2-7|few|NA|TRBV11-2
TGTGCCAGCAGCTTCGCCGGGACAAGGGCCTCCTACGAGCAGTACTTC
CASSFAGTRASYEQYF
>TRBJ1-3|many|TRBD1|TRBV7-2
TGTGCCAGCAGCTTTGGGACAGGGGGGACCATATATTTT
CASSFGTGGTIYF
>TRBJ1-5|few|TRBD1|TRBV12-3/TRBV12-4
TGTGCCAGCAGTGGGACAGGGAGTACAAACCAGCCCCAGCATTTT
CASSGTGSTNQPQHF
>TRBJ2-2|many|TRBD1|TRBV2
TGTGCCACTATGTTGGGTACAGGGGGCACCGGGGAGCTGTTTTTT
CATMLGTGGTGELFF
>TRBJ1-6|many|NA|TRBV5-5
TGTGCCAGCAGCTTGTGGGTCTCCTATAATTCACCCCTCCACTTT
CASSLWVSYNSPLHF
>TRBJ1-2|many|TRBD1|TRBV27
TGTGCCAGCAGTTTTGGGGACAGGGGACATGGCTACACCTTC
CASSFGDRGHGYTF
>TRBJ1-3|many|NA|TRBV13
TGTGCCAGCAGCCCGGGACACTACTCTGGAAACACCATATATTTT
CASSPGHYSGNTIYF
>TRBJ2-3|few|NA|TRBV7-9
TGTGCCAGCAGCTCCATGGACACCAACACAGATACGCAGTATTTT
CASSSMDTNTDTQYF
>TRBJ2-5|many|TRBD2|TRBV20-1
TGCAGTGCTAGACGACGCGGGACTAGCGGGGGGGCCTTGGAGACCCAGTACTTC
CSARRRGTSGGALETQYF
>TRBJ2-5|few|NA|TRBV5-1
TGCGCCAGCAGGGAGAACGAAGAGACCCAGTACTTC
CASRENEETQYF
>TRBJ2-1|many|NA|TRBV5-1
TGCGCCAGCAGCTCAGGGGCCCCTTCCTACAATGAGCAGTTCTTC
CASSSGAPSYNEQFF
>TRBJ1-1|NA|NA|TRBV30
TGTGCCTGGAGGAGGTTGAACACTGAAGCTTTCTTT
CAWRRLNTEAFF
>TRBJ1-2|many|NA|TRBV4-1
TGCGCCAGCAGCCAACGGGACGGGGATGGCTACACCTTC
CASSQRDGDGYTF
>TRBJ1-6|few|NA|TRBV10-2
TGCGCCAGCAAGATGACGGATAGGAATTCACCCCTCCACTTT
CASKMTDRNSPLHF
>TRBJ2-3|many|TRBD1|TRBV25-1
TGTGCCAGCAGTCTTGACAGGGCCACAGATACGCAGTATTTT
CASSLDRATDTQYF
>TRBJ2-2|NA|TRBD1|TRBV25-1
TGTGCCAGCAGTTCCGGGACAGGAGACACCGGGGAGCTGTTTTTT
CASSSGTGDTGELFF